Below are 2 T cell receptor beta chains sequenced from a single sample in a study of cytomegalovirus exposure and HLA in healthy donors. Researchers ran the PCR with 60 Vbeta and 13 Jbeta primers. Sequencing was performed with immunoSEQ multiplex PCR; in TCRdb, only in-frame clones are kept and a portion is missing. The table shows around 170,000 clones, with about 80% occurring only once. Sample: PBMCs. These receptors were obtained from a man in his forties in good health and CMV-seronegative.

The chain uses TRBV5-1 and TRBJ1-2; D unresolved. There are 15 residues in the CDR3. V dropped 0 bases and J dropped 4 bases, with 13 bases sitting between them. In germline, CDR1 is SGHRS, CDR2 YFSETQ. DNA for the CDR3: TGCGCCAGCAGCTTGGGCAGCGGCTTCGGCTATGGCTACACCTTC. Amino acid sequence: CASSLGSGFGYGYTF.

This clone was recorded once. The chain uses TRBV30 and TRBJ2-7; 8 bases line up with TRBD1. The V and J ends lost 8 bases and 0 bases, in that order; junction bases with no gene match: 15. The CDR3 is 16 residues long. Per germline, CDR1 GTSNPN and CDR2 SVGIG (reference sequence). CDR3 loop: CALPARGTGGSYEQYF. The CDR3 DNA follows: TGTGCCCTCCCAGCCCGGGGGACAGGAGGCTCCTACGAGCAGTACTTC.